Each of the 30 T cell receptor beta chains below was sequenced from the same sample in a study of tumor-infiltrating lymphocytes in primary liver carcinoma. Germline DNA was also extracted, and blood RNA was taken from unsorted whole blood. Starting material of around 490 ng total RNA yielded TCR beta cDNA via a constant-region primer. Three-round nested multiplex PCR performed with slightly modified ARM-PCR produced the TCR beta libraries. The study ran its first two PCR rounds for approximately 10 cycles each, using TRBV1-TRBV30 forward primers and a C-beta reverse primer. TCRdb reprocessed the multiplex PCR reads with MiXCR, giving one entry per CDR3 protein. The repertoire holds about 330,000 distinct CDR3 sequences, 65% seen once, with about 6.1% in the top ten. Material for sequencing was peripheral blood. The receptors were gathered from a man between 35 and 55 years old with primary liver carcinoma and hepatitis B virus infection.

The rearrangement uses TRBV21-1 and TRBJ2-1; TRBD2, the table's D call, was not compared with the DNA. TRBV21-1 is a pseudogene. This CDR3 is 16 amino acids long. As DNA, the CDR3 is TGTGCCAGCAGCTCCCCCCGCAGGGACTTCTACAATGAGCAGTTCTTC. Its translation: CASSSPRRDFYNEQFF.

V is TRBV5-1 and J is TRBJ2-5; D unresolved. In germline, CDR1 is SGHRS, CDR2 YFSETQ. CDR3 length: 13 amino acids. Deletions cut 3 bases from V and 5 bases from J, with 11 bases between. The CDR3 DNA reads as TGCGCCAGCAGCTCGCAGCGCTCCGAGACCCAGTACTTC. This gives the protein CASSSQRSETQYF.

Points on this clonotype: A much larger clone sits a single nucleotide away, making a read error possible. This chain joins TRBV4-3 and TRBJ1-2; possibly TRBD1 for D (5 bases). The CDR3 is made up of 16 amino acids. The V gene's germline CDR1 is LGHNA and CDR2 YSLEER. The CDR3 sequence is CTSSQEGSGAGYGYTF. In DNA form, the CDR3 reads TGCACCAGCAGCCAAGAAGGAAGTGGGGCTGGCTATGGCTACACCTTC.

The rearrangement uses TRBV7-9 and TRBJ1-1, with 7 bases lining up with TRBD1. Germline CDR1 and CDR2: SEHNR and FQNEAQ (reference sequence). Unmatched junction bases numbered 10, after V lost 10 bases and J lost 8 bases. This CDR3 spans 12 amino acids. CDR3 residues: CANSFDRVEAFF. The CDR3 DNA reads as TGTGCCAACAGTTTCGACAGGGTAGAAGCTTTCTTT.

The chain recombines TRBV7-9 with TRBJ1-2; TRBD1 aligns across 8 bases. The CDR3 contains 15 residues. Unmatched junction bases numbered 9, after V lost 2 bases and J lost 7 bases. The germline gives CDR1 SEHNR, CDR2 FQNEAQ (reference sequence). The CDR3 region is CASSLPLTGGGGYTF. DNA of the CDR3: TGTGCCAGCAGCTTACCCCTCACAGGGGGTGGTGGCTACACCTTC.

This clonotype showed up many times. The chain links TRBV11-2 to TRBJ2-1; 11 bases line up with TRBD2. The CDR3 loop spans 15 amino acids. The V segment lost 4 bases and the J segment 4 bases; nucleotides outside the gene matches: 3. CDR1 and CDR2 from the germline V gene are SGHAT and FQNNGV. CDR3 residues: CASSSGLAAYNEQFF. The CDR3, as DNA: TGTGCCAGCAGCTCGGGACTAGCGGCTTACAATGAGCAGTTCTTC. The full variable domain, rest sourced from reference TRBV11-2 and TRBJ2-1, is EAGVAQSPRYKIIEKRQSVAFWCNPISGHATLYWYQQILGQGPKLLIQFQNNGVVDDSQLPKDRFSAERLKGVDSTLKIQPAKLEDSAVYLCASSSGLAAYNEQFFGPGTRLTVL.

J is TRBJ2-7 and V is TRBV11-2, with D possibly matching TRBD1 (5 bases). The V gene's germline CDR1 is SGHAT and CDR2 FQNNGV. V was pared by 4 bases and J by 3 bases, with 19 bases between. This CDR3 is built from 16 residues. The CDR3 sequence is CASSSLTVSFSYEQYF. The DNA of the CDR3 is TGTGCCAGCAGCTCGTTGACAGTTTCTTTTAGCTACGAGCAGTACTTC. The variable domain in full, completed from reference TRBV11-2 and TRBJ2-7, reads EAGVAQSPRYKIIEKRQSVAFWCNPISGHATLYWYQQILGQGPKLLIQFQNNGVVDDSQLPKDRFSAERLKGVDSTLKIQPAKLEDSAVYLCASSSLTVSFSYEQYFGPGTRLTVT.

About this clonotype: This clone may be a read error of a much larger clone one base away. The CDR3 ends on some other residue instead of the conserved phenylalanine or tryptophan, so this is likely a read error. This chain connects TRBV29-1 to TRBJ2-1; 14 bases map to TRBD2. V was clipped by 7 bases and J by 6 bases; unmatched bases: 2. Germline CDR1 and CDR2: SQVTM and ANQGSEA. This CDR3 has 13 amino acids. The CDR3 sequence is CSGGLAGGNEQFL. The CDR3 DNA follows: TGCAGCGGCGGACTAGCGGGAGGCAATGAGCAGTTCTTA.

This clonotype appeared a few times. This chain uses TRBV6-2 or TRBV6-3 with TRBJ1-5; 9 bases match TRBD1. The CDR3 has 15 amino acids. Germline CDR1 is MNHEY and CDR2 is SVGEGT. V shed 6 bases and J 3 bases; nucleotides not matched to a gene: 6. The CDR3 DNA reads as TGTGCCAGCAGGACAGGGGGATTCGACAATCAGCCCCAGCATTTT. Amino acid sequence: CASRTGGFDNQPQHF.

On this clonotype: This may stem from a read error, because a much larger clone lies one nucleotide away. This chain links TRBV5-6 with TRBJ2-5; D possibly corresponds to TRBD1 (6 bases). V shed 2 bases and J shed 4 bases, with 18 bases lying between them. The CDR3 contains 16 residues. The V gene's germline CDR1 is SGHDT and CDR2 YYEEEE. DNA for the CDR3: TGTGCCAGCAGCTTAGGAGGCGCCGGGACACGAGAGACCCAGTACTTC. This codes for CASSLGGAGTRETQYF.

This clonotype was recorded once. An end of the junction differs from the germline gene, which may be a read error. V usage is TRBV6-1 and J usage is TRBJ1-2; D not certain. The CDR3 spans 13 residues. From germline, CDR1 is MNHNS and CDR2 SASEGT. The CDR3 here is CASTEGGRYDYTF. CDR3 nucleotide sequence: TGTGCCAGCACTGAGGGAGGTCGATATGACTACACCTTC.

Concerning this clonotype itself: A junction end diverges from the germline sequence, so it may reflect a read error. The chain employs TRBV29-1 and TRBJ2-3; TRBD2 is a possible D gene (6 bases). CDR3 size: 12 residues. CDR1 and CDR2 from the germline V gene are SQVTM and ANQGSEA. The chain's CDR3 is CNVAKEGDTQYF. The CDR3 region has the DNA TGCAACGTTGCGAAGGAGGGGGATACGCAGTATTTT.

Points on this clonotype: This CDR3 fails to terminate in the conserved phenylalanine or tryptophan, so it likely reflects a read error. The chain couples TRBV12-3 or TRBV12-4 to TRBJ1-1; D is possibly TRBD1 (6 bases). The CDR3 consists of 15 residues. Here the CDR3 DNA reads TGTGCCAGCAGTTTAGCGGGCCTTGGGGGCACTGGAGCTTTCCTT. Residues: CASSLAGLGGTGAFL.

The V call is TRBV6-5, the J call TRBJ1-6; D perhaps matches TRBD1 (5 bases). Germline loops: CDR1 MNHEY, CDR2 SVGAGI. This CDR3 contains 17 residues. Trimming removed 7 bases at V and 5 bases at J, with 21 bases between. Written as DNA, the CDR3 is TGTGCCAGCACACCCTTGGAGGGGATTCGGAATAATTCACCCCTCCACTTT. This codes for CASTPLEGIRNNSPLHF.

Concerning this clonotype itself: Its ends do not fully match the called genes, so a read error is possible. This rearrangement joins TRBV6-1 to TRBJ2-1; 7 positions match TRBD1. The germline gives CDR1 MNHNS, CDR2 SASEGT. The CDR3 is 15 residues long. For the CDR3, the DNA is TGTGCCAGCAGTTTGTCCCCGGGACAGCTCAATGAGCATTTCTTC. It codes for CASSLSPGQLNEHFF.

About this clonotype: With a much larger clone just one base away, this may be a read error. This sequence joins TRBV6-6 and TRBJ2-6, with D possibly TRBD1 on 6 matching bases. The CDR3 consists of 17 residues. Germline values: CDR1 MNHNY, CDR2 SVGAGI (reference sequence). The CDR3 region is CASSYPSGGSGASVLTF. CDR3 sequence (DNA): TGTGCCAGCAGTTACCCCTCTGGGGGCTCTGGGGCCAGCGTCCTGACTTTC.

The rearrangement links TRBV6-1 to TRBJ2-7; TRBD2 matches 10 bases. CDR1 and CDR2 from the germline V gene are MNHNS and SASEGT. This CDR3 comprises 16 residues. The junction had 14 bases not matched to a gene; V was cut back by 6 bases and J by 6 bases. CDR3 DNA sequence: TGTGCCAGCAGGGAATCAAGCGGGAGGGTATTTCCCGAGCAGTACTTC. Residues: CASRESSGRVFPEQYF.

A note on this clonotype: An end of the junction differs from the germline gene, which may be a read error. The rearrangement links TRBV30 to TRBJ1-2; TRBD1 matches at 8 bases. Germline CDR1 is GTSNPN and CDR2 is SVGIG (reference sequence). This CDR3 spans 16 amino acids. The CDR3 nucleotides are TGTGTCTGGAGTGTCCGAATCAGGGGGCGAAACTATGGCTACACCTTC. As protein: CVWSVRIRGRNYGYTF.

This clonotype has at least ten counts. This chain uses TRBV10-3 with TRBJ2-7; 11 bases align to TRBD2. Germline CDR1 reads ENHRY; CDR2 reads SYGVKD. The CDR3 totals 15 residues. V lost 4 bases and J lost 2; bases outside the gene matches: 4. The CDR3 DNA sequence: TGTGCCATCAGTGGTGGGACTAGCGGAACCTACGAGCAGTACTTC. This gives the protein CAISGGTSGTYEQYF.

Comments on this clonotype: This sequence may be a read error, since a much larger clone differs from it by one base. The chain is built from TRBV11-1 and TRBJ2-7; TRBD1 matches 11 bases. V shed 11 bases, J shed 8 bases, and the junction held 8 bases outside the gene matches. The CDR3 totals 12 residues. Germline values: CDR1 SGHAT, CDR2 FQDESV (reference sequence). In DNA form, the CDR3 reads TGTGCCTGCGGCGGACAGGGGGCGCAGCAGTACTTC. As protein: CACGGQGAQQYF.

Points on this clonotype: Possible read error: a much larger clone is one base away. The chain employs TRBV6-2 or TRBV6-3 and TRBJ2-7, with 12 bases lining up with TRBD2. This CDR3 spans 14 amino acids. Unmatched junction bases numbered 2, after V lost 8 bases and J lost 0 bases. Germline V gene lookup returns CDR1 MNHEY and CDR2 SVGEGT. The CDR3 sequence is CASVTSGSSYEQYF. As DNA, the CDR3 is TGTGCCAGCGTGACTAGCGGGAGCTCCTACGAGCAGTACTTC.

This clonotype came up many times. The chain uses TRBV12-5 and TRBJ2-2; D ambiguous. The CDR3 has 14 amino acids. The V end was cut by 3 bases, the J end by 1 base, with 6 bases between. Germline V gene data show CDR1 as LGHNT and CDR2 as FRNRAP. The CDR3: CASGFGVNTGELFF. CDR3 DNA sequence: TGTGCTAGTGGTTTTGGGGTGAACACCGGGGAGCTGTTTTTT.

At least ten counts were recorded for this clonotype. Compared with germline, one end of the junction differs, possibly owing to a read error. The chain is built from TRBV5-4 and TRBJ1-1; tentative D call: TRBD1 (6 bases). Germline loops: CDR1 SGHNT, CDR2 YYREEE (reference sequence). CDR3 length: 15 amino acids. CDR3 amino acids: CASSWGALFSVVPAF. The CDR3 DNA reads TGTGCCAGCAGCTGGGGGGCGCTGTTCTCTGTTGTTCCTGCCTTT.

The chain combines TRBV5-6 with TRBJ1-2, with D possibly matching TRBD1 (5 bases). CDR1 is SGHDT, CDR2 YYEEEE, per germline. V was clipped by 0 bases and J by 5 bases, with 20 bases between them. CDR3 length: 17 residues. As DNA, the CDR3 is TGTGCCAGCAGCTTGGACATCGCCGGGGGGACCTTATATGGCTACACCTTC. It codes for CASSLDIAGGTLYGYTF.

On this clonotype itself: A read error may produce the germline difference seen at one junction end. V and J are TRBV11-2 and TRBJ2-3; no clear D. Germline V lookup: CDR1 SGHAT, CDR2 FQNNGV. The CDR3 covers 14 residues. The CDR3 protein is CVSSSATTADTQYF. The CDR3 region has the DNA TGTGTCAGCAGCTCCGCGACGACGGCAGATACGCAGTATTTT.

The V call is TRBV6-5, the J call TRBJ2-3; 14 bases align to TRBD2. This CDR3 is built from 15 residues. V shed 5 bases and J 5 bases; nucleotides not matched to a gene: 3. Germline V gives CDR1 MNHEY, CDR2 SVGAGI. CDR3 sequence (DNA): TGTGCCAGCAGTCGGACTAGCGGGAGGATAGATACGCAGTATTTT. Residues: CASSRTSGRIDTQYF.

In this sample, this clonotype turned up many times. The rearrangement joins TRBV6-6 to TRBJ2-7, with 10 bases matching TRBD1. The CDR3 is 17 amino acids. The V and J ends lost 2 bases and 0 bases, in that order; junction bases with no gene match: 7. Germline CDR1 and CDR2: MNHNY and SVGAGI (reference sequence). The CDR3 region is CASSYGTGEPSSYEQYF. CDR3 coding DNA: TGTGCCAGCAGTTACGGGACAGGGGAACCAAGCTCCTACGAGCAGTACTTC.

The sample holds a few counts of this clonotype. The gene calls are TRBV6-5 and TRBJ1-3; D not resolved. CDR3 length equals 18 residues. CDR1 is MNHEY, CDR2 SVGAGI, per germline. The V end was cut by 0 bases, the J end by 4 bases, with 19 bases between. The CDR3 nucleotides are TGTGCCAGCAGTTACTCGGCGCATCTCTTCTCTCTAGGAAACACCATATATTTT. It specifies CASSYSAHLFSLGNTIYF.

In this sample, this clonotype turned up a few times. V is TRBV5-6 and J is TRBJ2-3; 12 bases are a match to TRBD2. The CDR3 loop spans 16 amino acids. V shed 2 bases, J shed 5 bases, and the junction held 6 bases outside the gene matches. Germline CDR1 reads SGHDT; CDR2 reads YYEEEE. The CDR3 loop is CASSFQTSGRQDTQYF. In DNA, the CDR3 is TGTGCCAGCAGCTTCCAGACTAGCGGGAGACAAGATACGCAGTATTTT.

The chain combines TRBV11-2 with TRBJ2-7; D remains unclear. Germline CDR1 SGHAT, CDR2 FQNNGV. Trimming removed 10 bases from V and 3 bases from J, with 25 bases in between. CDR3 length equals 16 residues. CDR3 bases: TGTGCCATCAGTTCCTCTTTCGAGGAGATTTTCTACGAGCAGTACTTC. Its protein product is CAISSSFEEIFYEQYF.